The 20 T cell receptor beta chains given below trace back to one sample, sequenced in a study of T cell repertoires in cytomegalovirus infection. TCRdb recomputed calls from the reads with MiXCR, one row per CDR3 protein. The sample has a few hundred thousand distinct CDR3 sequences, under 45% seen once; the top ten hold around 48%. No cognate antigen is known for these TCRs. The specimen comprised cultured PBMCs, sampled from culture after CMV antigen stimulation. These receptor sequences come from a human donor in good health (CMV status not recorded). Some clones in this sample may be carry-over from other donors' samples.

This clonotype was picked up a small number of times. The DNA of the CDR3 is TGTGCCACCAGCAGAGAGGCAGGGGGCTACGAGCAGTACTTC. Translating it yields CATSREAGGYEQYF. This sequence joins TRBV15 and TRBJ2-7, with TRBD1 matching over 7 bases. The CDR3 covers 14 residues. Per germline, CDR1 LNHNV and CDR2 YYDKDF (reference sequence). V dropped 0 bases and J dropped 3; count of bases not matched to a gene: 2. Based on the CDR3 plus reference TRBV15 and TRBJ2-7, the full variable domain is DAMVIQNPRYQVTQFGKPVTLSCSQTLNHNVMYWYQQKSSQAPKLLFHYYDKDFNNEADTPDNFQSRRPNTSFCFLDIRSPGLGDTAMYLCATSREAGGYEQYFGPGTRLTVT.

The chain carries TRBV6-1 and TRBJ2-3; 9 bases agree with TRBD2. The trim removed 1 base at V and 6 bases at J, leaving 5 bases unmatched. Germline V gene sequence: CDR1 MNHNS, CDR2 SASEGT. The CDR3 spans 15 residues. The chain's CDR3 is CASSEEAGGHDTQYF. CDR3 coding DNA: TGTGCCAGCAGTGAAGAGGCGGGGGGGCACGATACGCAGTATTTT.

The CDR3 DNA sequence: TGTGCCAGCAGCCCGGGGCAGGGTCACTACGAGCAGTACTTC. It specifies CASSPGQGHYEQYF. This chain connects TRBV7-8 to TRBJ2-7; either TRBD1 or TRBD2 may fit D (5 bases each). This CDR3 has 14 residues. The V gene lost 5 bases and the J gene lost 3 bases, with 14 bases spanning the gap. The germline gives CDR1 SGHVS, CDR2 FQNEAQ.

The gene calls are TRBV18 and TRBJ1-5; D ambiguous. The CDR3 length is 15 residues. From germline, CDR1 is KGHSH and CDR2 LQKENI. Trimming removed 3 bases from V and 6 bases from J, with 15 bases in between. The chain's CDR3 is CASSPRTGGSQPQHF. The CDR3 region has the DNA TGTGCCAGCTCACCTCGGACGGGTGGAAGTCAGCCCCAGCATTTT.

V and J are TRBV7-8 and TRBJ2-1; no clear D gene. CDR1 and CDR2 from the germline V gene are SGHVS and FQNEAQ. This CDR3 is built from 15 residues. Trimming removed 11 bases at V and 3 bases at J, with 20 bases between. CDR3 region: CALGRVTGHYNEQFF. In DNA, the CDR3 is TGTGCCCTAGGCCGGGTAACGGGCCACTACAATGAGCAGTTCTTC. Full variable domain (rest looked up from reference TRBV7-8 and TRBJ2-1): GAGVSQSPRYKVAKRGQDVALRCDPISGHVSLFWYQQALGQGPEFLTYFQNEAQLDKSGLPSDRFFAERPEGSVSTLKIQRTQQEDSAVYLCALGRVTGHYNEQFFGPGTRLTVL.

The chain links TRBV20-1 to TRBJ2-3; TRBD2 aligns across 7 bases. V lost 3 bases to trimming and J lost 5 bases; unmatched junction nucleotides: 8. Looked up from germline, CDR1 is DFQATT and CDR2 is SNEGSKA (reference sequence). This CDR3 is built from 14 residues. In DNA, the CDR3 is TGCAGTGCTAGGCGCCTAGCGGATGGAGATACGCAGTATTTT. Translating it yields CSARRLADGDTQYF.

This clonotype was detected a few times. The V gene is TRBV4-1, the J gene TRBJ2-3; 9 bases map to TRBD2. V shed 6 bases, J shed 5 bases, and the junction held 6 bases outside the gene matches. This CDR3 has 14 amino acids. Germline values: CDR1 MGHRA, CDR2 YSYEKL. The CDR3 sequence: CASSGAGGIDTQYF. The CDR3 nucleotides read TGCGCCAGCAGTGGGGCGGGGGGGATAGATACGCAGTATTTT.

The V gene is TRBV4-3, the J gene TRBJ2-2; TRBD1 might be the D (5 bases). From germline, CDR1 is LGHNA and CDR2 YSLEER. Trimming shortened V by 1 base and J by 1 base, and 13 bases separated the two germline ends. CDR3 length: 17 amino acids. This CDR3 is CASSQGPGQGNTGELFF. CDR3 in DNA: TGCGCCAGCAGCCAAGGCCCCGGCCAGGGGAACACCGGGGAGCTGTTTTTT.

The chain uses TRBV7-6 and TRBJ1-6; 7 nucleotides match TRBD1. Germline V gene sequence: CDR1 SGHVS, CDR2 FNYEAQ. The CDR3 contains 15 residues. V lost 5 bases and J lost 6; bases outside the gene matches: 7. Here the CDR3 DNA reads TGTGCCAGCAGCCCAACAGGGGCTTCTAATTCACCCCTCCACTTT. Translating gives CASSPTGASNSPLHF.

This clonotype was picked up a small number of times. J is TRBJ2-5 and V is TRBV7-9, with D uncertain. CDR1 is SEHNR and CDR2 is FQNEAQ in the germline V gene (reference sequence). V was cut by 1 base and J by 3 bases, with 12 bases left in between. The CDR3 consists of 15 residues. CDR3 DNA sequence: TGTGCCAGCAGCTTAGTTCCGTCTGAGAAAGAGACCCAGTACTTC. It codes for CASSLVPSEKETQYF.

This clonotype turned up a few times. The chain links TRBV11-2 to TRBJ2-1; D ambiguous. There are 15 residues in the CDR3. Germline CDR1 and CDR2: SGHAT and FQNNGV. V lost 1 base and J lost 6, with 13 bases in between. This CDR3 reads CASSLVAGASNEQFF. CDR3 nucleotides: TGTGCCAGCAGCTTAGTGGCTGGAGCGTCCAATGAGCAGTTCTTC. The whole variable domain, filled in from reference TRBV11-2 and TRBJ2-1, reads EAGVAQSPRYKIIEKRQSVAFWCNPISGHATLYWYQQILGQGPKLLIQFQNNGVVDDSQLPKDRFSAERLKGVDSTLKIQPAKLEDSAVYLCASSLVAGASNEQFFGPGTRLTVL.

The table lists this clonotype with a count of one. J is TRBJ1-6 and V is TRBV19; maybe TRBD1 (5 bases). Germline V gives CDR1 LNHDA, CDR2 SQIVND (reference sequence). This CDR3 is 15 amino acids long. Trimming took 9 bases from V and 7 from J, leaving 19 bases between them. The CDR3 is CASHTTGTVNSPLHF. The CDR3 DNA reads as TGTGCCAGCCATACCACCGGGACGGTAAATTCACCCCTCCACTTT.

This clonotype was seen a handful of times. The V and J genes are TRBV20-1 and TRBJ2-3; possibly TRBD2 for D (7 bases). The V gene lost 2 bases and the J gene lost 4 bases, with 16 bases spanning the gap. The CDR3 loop spans 15 amino acids. CDR1 DFQATT and CDR2 SNEGSKA come from the germline V gene (reference sequence). CDR3 sequence reads: CSARIGGGWSDTQYF. The CDR3 DNA sequence: TGCAGTGCTAGAATTGGGGGGGGCTGGTCAGATACGCAGTATTTT.

This CDR3 reads CASSSHQSTDTQYF. In DNA form, the CDR3 reads TGTGCCAGCAGCTCCCATCAAAGCACAGATACGCAGTATTTT. This sequence joins TRBV7-2 and TRBJ2-3; unclear D gene. The CDR3 is made up of 14 amino acids. CDR1 and CDR2 (germline): SGHTA, FQGNSA. Trimming pared 4 bases from V and 0 bases from J, leaving 8 bases between.

The CDR3 bases are TGTGCCAGCAGTCAGGCCGCGGCGGGGTATTTT. It specifies CASSQAAAGYF. V is TRBV2 and J is TRBJ2-3; D might be TRBD2 (5 bases). The ends were cut back, 5 bases at V and 14 bases at J, with 14 bases in the middle. Germline-derived CDR1 and CDR2 are SNHLY and FYNNEI. The CDR3 sequence is 11 residues long.

The V and J genes are TRBV6-1 and TRBJ2-4, with 9 bases fitting TRBD1. The J segment lost 9 bases and the V segment lost 5 bases, leaving 5 bases of the junction unmatched. Germline V gene lookup returns CDR1 MNHNS and CDR2 SASEGT. The CDR3 extends over 13 amino acids. CDR3 residues: CASSTGGRGIQYF. In DNA, the CDR3 is TGTGCCAGCAGTACAGGGGGCAGGGGCATTCAGTACTTC.

The chain has TRBV18 and TRBJ1-1; D unresolved. The germline gives CDR1 KGHSH, CDR2 LQKENI. CDR3 size: 14 residues. The germline V and J ends were trimmed by 6 bases and 4 bases, with 15 bases remaining between them. CDR3 protein: CASSPQPAGTEAFF. For the CDR3, the DNA is TGTGCCAGCTCCCCCCAGCCGGCGGGCACTGAAGCTTTCTTT. Filled out from reference TRBV18 and TRBJ1-1, the complete variable domain reads NAGVMQNPRHLVRRRGQEARLRCSPMKGHSHVYWYRQLPEEGLKFMVYLQKENIIDESGMPKERFSAEFPKEGPSILRIQQVVRGDSAAYFCASSPQPAGTEAFFGQGTRLTVV.

The V and J genes are TRBV2 and TRBJ2-5; 9 nucleotides agree with TRBD1. Germline CDR1 SNHLY, CDR2 FYNNEI. Trimming cost V 6 bases and J 4 bases; bases outside gene matches: 3. This CDR3 spans 13 amino acids. Written as DNA, the CDR3 is TGTGCCAGCAGAGGGACAGGGATAGAGACCCAGTACTTC. This encodes CASRGTGIETQYF.

This clonotype was detected a few times. The genes are TRBV7-8 and TRBJ1-5; 8 bases match TRBD1. Germline V lookup: CDR1 SGHVS, CDR2 FQNEAQ. This CDR3 region has 16 residues. Germline trimming cut 0 bases from V and 6 bases from J; bases unmatched to any gene: 7. CDR3 region: CASSLARQGAGQPQHF. CDR3 bases: TGTGCCAGCAGCTTAGCCCGGCAGGGGGCCGGTCAGCCCCAGCATTTT.

This clonotype was observed many times. V is TRBV6-1 and J is TRBJ2-7; 7 bases map to TRBD2. CDR1 and CDR2 (germline): MNHNS, SASEGT. There are 12 residues in the CDR3. With 8 bases clipped from V and 3 bases from J, the junction kept 4 bases outside the gene matches. CDR3 DNA sequence: TGTGCCAGCTCTAGGGAGGGCTACGAGCAGTACTTC. Translated, it gives CASSREGYEQYF.